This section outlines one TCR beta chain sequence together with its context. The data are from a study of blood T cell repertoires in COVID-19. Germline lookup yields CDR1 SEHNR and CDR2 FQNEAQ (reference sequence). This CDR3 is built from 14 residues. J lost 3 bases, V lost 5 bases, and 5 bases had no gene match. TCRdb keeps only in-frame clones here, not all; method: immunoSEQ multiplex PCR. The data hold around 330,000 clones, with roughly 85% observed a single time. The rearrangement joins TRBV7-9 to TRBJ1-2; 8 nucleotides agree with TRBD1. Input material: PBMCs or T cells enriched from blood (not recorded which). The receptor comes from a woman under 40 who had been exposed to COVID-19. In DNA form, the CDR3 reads TGTGCCAGCAGCCCCGGGACAGGAGACTATGGCTACACCTTC. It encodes CASSPGTGDYGYTF.